A selection of T cell receptor beta chains follows, all from one sample in a study of blood T cell repertoires in COVID-19. Profiling relied on immunoSEQ multiplex PCR, and the TCRdb table lists in-frame clones only, not all of them. Of more than 110,000 clones listed, approximately 81% are singletons. Sequenced: PBMCs or T cells enriched from blood (not recorded which). These receptors came from a man aged 40-55 years with acute COVID-19. Both conserved end residues are part of each CDR3. Fields, in order: clone size, J gene, V gene, D gene, CDR3 DNA, CDR3 protein. The D gene is left open where the match is weak. The listing skips clone size in some rows; elsewhere it reads once, few, many or a size class.

>-|TRBJ2-7|TRBV6-5|-
TGTGCCAGCAGTCCCAGCGGGTACGAGCAGTACTTC
CASSPSGYEQYF
>-|TRBJ1-2|TRBV3-1/TRBV3-2|-
TGTGCCAGCAGCCATAACAGGTGTTTCCGATCAAACTATGGCTACACCTTC
CASSHNRCFRSNYGYTF
>-|TRBJ1-1|TRBV5-6|-
TGTGCCAGCAGCTCAGTTGGGCTCACGAACACTGAAGCTTTCTTT
CASSSVGLTNTEAFF
>-|TRBJ2-5|TRBV5-1|-
TGCGCCAGCAGCTTGGGAGGTCGAGAGACCCAGTACTTC
CASSLGGRETQYF
>-|TRBJ1-6|TRBV27|TRBD1
TGTGCCAGCAGTTCCGGACAGGGGGGTTCCTATAATTCACCCCTCCACTTT
CASSSGQGGSYNSPLHF
>-|TRBJ2-7|TRBV27|TRBD2
TGTGCCAGCAGTTTAACGGGGGGGGCCTACGAGCAGTACTTC
CASSLTGGAYEQYF
>-|TRBJ2-1|TRBV4-3|TRBD2
TGCGCCAGCAGCCAAGGGACTAGCGGGAGCGGTACCTACAATGAGCAGTTCTTC
CASSQGTSGSGTYNEQFF
>-|TRBJ2-7|TRBV7-6|-
TGTGCCAGCAGCTTAGACTCGATCTACGAGCAGTACTTC
CASSLDSIYEQYF
>-|TRBJ2-1|TRBV19|-
TGTGCCAGTAGTATAGAGGGGGGGCGCGATGAGCAGTTCTTC
CASSIEGGRDEQFF
>-|TRBJ1-6|TRBV7-2|-
TGTGCCAGCAGCTTAGAGGCGCCCAGGGCAAATTCACCCCTCCACTTT
CASSLEAPRANSPLHF
>-|TRBJ2-5|TRBV19|-
TGTGCCAGTACCCCGTACCATTCAGGTCCAGAGACCCAGTACTTC
CASTPYHSGPETQYF
>-|TRBJ2-5|TRBV7-6|TRBD1
TGTGCCAGCAGCGGCACGGGGACAGGGGACGGAGAGACCCAGTACTTC
CASSGTGTGDGETQYF
>-|TRBJ2-1|TRBV5-1|TRBD2
TGCGCCAGCAGTCTACTAGCGGGGGGAGGCAATGAGCAGTTCTTC
CASSLLAGGGNEQFF
>-|TRBJ1-1|TRBV3-1/TRBV3-2|-
TGTGCCAGCAGCCAAGATATCATGGAGGCGGGGACTATCTTT
CASSQDIMEAGTIF
>-|TRBJ1-5|TRBV10-1|-
TGCGCCAGCAGTGTAGCACGGCGAGATCAGCCCCAGCATTTT
CASSVARRDQPQHF
>-|TRBJ1-2|TRBV14|-
TGTGCCAGCAGCCAAGCGGGGGGCGCACGGTATGGCTACACCTTC
CASSQAGGARYGYTF
>-|TRBJ2-7|TRBV11-2|TRBD1
TGTGCCAGCAGCTTAGGATTTCAGGGACAGAACCGCTACGAGCAGTACTTC
CASSLGFQGQNRYEQYF
>-|TRBJ1-6|TRBV6-5|-
TGTGCCAGCAGTCGCCTAGAAAATTCACCCCTCCACTTT
CASSRLENSPLHF
>-|TRBJ1-3|TRBV28|-
TGTGCCAGCAGTCTAAACAGGGTTTCTGGAAACACCATATATTTT
CASSLNRVSGNTIYF
>once|TRBJ2-3|TRBV5-1|TRBD2
TGCGCCAGCAGCCACGGACTAGCGGGAGGGCCGGAAGATACGCAGTATTTT
CASSHGLAGGPEDTQYF
>-|TRBJ2-1|TRBV3-1/TRBV3-2|-
TGTGCCAGCAGCCAAGTAACGCCGGGTGAGCAGTTCTTC
CASSQVTPGEQFF
>many|TRBJ2-1|TRBV27|TRBD2
TGTGCCAGCAGTTCCCTACCCCTACTAGCGGGGTTCTACAATGAGCAGTTCTTC
CASSSLPLLAGFYNEQFF
>once|TRBJ1-6|TRBV21-1|-
TGTGCCAGCAGCAAAGCGCTTTTGGTAGGGAGGAGTGAAGATTGGGGCAATTCACCCCTCCACTTT
CASSKALLVGRSEDWGNSPLHF
>-|TRBJ2-2|TRBV20-1|-
TGCAGTGCTAGTCCCAGGGCGAACACCGGGGAGCTGTTTTTT
CSASPRANTGELFF
>many|TRBJ2-2|TRBV15|-
TGTGCCACCAGCAGGCCCGACCCCTCAGGGGACGGGGAGCTGTTTTTT
CATSRPDPSGDGELFF
>-|TRBJ1-2|TRBV23-1|TRBD1
TGCGCCAGCAGTCAATCATTAAGCCCATCGTGGGACACACAGGGGGGTGGCTACACCTTC
CASSQSLSPSWDTQGGGYTF
>-|TRBJ2-6|TRBV2|TRBD1
TGTGCCAGCAGTGATCCGGACAGGCTTCCTTCTGGGGCCAACGTCCTGACTTTC
CASSDPDRLPSGANVLTF
>-|TRBJ1-4|TRBV5-1|TRBD1
TGCGCCAGCAGGCCGACAGGGGTCGGTGAAAAACTGTTTTTT
CASRPTGVGEKLFF
>many|TRBJ1-4|TRBV9|TRBD1
TGTGCCAGCAGCGATGGGACAGGGTTGACTAATGAAAAACTGTTTTTT
CASSDGTGLTNEKLFF
>-|TRBJ2-5|TRBV5-4|TRBD1
TGTGCCAGCAGCCCGCAGGGGGAGAAGACCCAGTACTTC
CASSPQGEKTQYF
>-|TRBJ2-4|TRBV29-1|-
TGCAGCGTTGTAGACGAGGCCGGTCTAGCCAAAAACATTCAGTACTTC
CSVVDEAGLAKNIQYF
>few|TRBJ1-1|TRBV28|-
TGTGCCAGCAAGTGGACAGACTCCCCGAGGGCTTTCTTT
CASKWTDSPRAFF
>-|TRBJ2-1|TRBV5-1|TRBD1
TGCGCCAGCAGCCAACAGGGGGCAAGCAATGAGCAGTTCTTC
CASSQQGASNEQFF
>-|TRBJ1-1|TRBV24-1|TRBD1
TGTGCCACCTCCGGGACAGGTGGGACTGAAGCTTTCTTT
CATSGTGGTEAFF
>-|TRBJ2-1|TRBV6-6|-
TGTGCCAGCAGGTATTTTTCCAATGAGCAGTTCTTC
CASRYFSNEQFF
>-|TRBJ1-6|TRBV28|-
TGTGCCAGCAGTTTGGGGCAGGGGAATTCACCCCTCCACTTT
CASSLGQGNSPLHF
>once|TRBJ2-3|TRBV24-1|-
TGTGCCACCAGTGTTACGGGTGGCACAGATACGCAGTATTTT
CATSVTGGTDTQYF
>-|TRBJ2-6|TRBV10-3|-
TGTGCCATCAATGCACAGGGGACTAGGAGAAGCTCTGGGGCCAACGTCCTGACTTTC
CAINAQGTRRSSGANVLTF
>-|TRBJ1-1|TRBV2|-
TGTGCCAGCAGTTCGGACAGTGAAGCTTTCTTT
CASSSDSEAFF
>-|TRBJ2-7|TRBV7-2|TRBD1
TGTGCCAGCAGCTTACTGGGGGCAACAGGGGACAGACCCTACGAGCAGTACTTC
CASSLLGATGDRPYEQYF
>-|TRBJ1-6|TRBV12-3/TRBV12-4|TRBD1
TGTGCCAGCAGAGGGGACAGGGAGGCACCCCTCCACTTT
CASRGDREAPLHF
>-|TRBJ2-1|TRBV27|TRBD1
TGTGCCAGCAGTTTGGGGACAGGGGGCAATGAGCAGTTCTTC
CASSLGTGGNEQFF
>few|TRBJ2-1|TRBV7-8|-
TGTGCCAGCAGCCACTCGCGCCACAATGAGCAGTTCTTC
CASSHSRHNEQFF
>-|TRBJ2-5|TRBV27|-
TGTGCCAGCAGCCCACAGACTAAAGAGACCCAGTACTTC
CASSPQTKETQYF
>once|TRBJ1-2|TRBV6-5|TRBD1
TGTGCCAGCAGTCAGGACAGGGGGCGAATGGATGGCTACACCTTC
CASSQDRGRMDGYTF
>-|TRBJ2-7|TRBV19|-
TGTGCCAGTAGTCCCACGCAGGCTTACTACGAGCAGTACTTC
CASSPTQAYYEQYF
>-|TRBJ1-6|TRBV7-8|TRBD1
TGTGCCAGCAGCTCCATAGGAATCCAGGGGGCGGACTCACCCCTCCACTTT
CASSSIGIQGADSPLHF
>-|TRBJ1-5|TRBV19|-
TGTGCCAGTAGTATCCCCGGGGGTGTGGGGAGCAATCAGCCCCAGCATTTT
CASSIPGGVGSNQPQHF
>-|TRBJ2-3|TRBV6-5|TRBD2
TGTGCCAGCAAGGCGGGGGTGGCAGATACGCAGTATTTT
CASKAGVADTQYF
>-|TRBJ2-7|TRBV6-5|-
TGTGCCAGCAGTTCATCTCAGGGGAACGAGCAGTACTTC
CASSSSQGNEQYF
>-|TRBJ1-1|TRBV5-1|-
TGCGCCAGCAGCCCCTCCGGCGGGGACACTGAAGCTTTCTTT
CASSPSGGDTEAFF
>-|TRBJ1-1|TRBV10-3|TRBD1
TGTGCCATCAGCCCAAGCAGGGGGCGACGGGGCACTGAAGCTTTCTTT
CAISPSRGRRGTEAFF
>-|TRBJ1-2|TRBV25-1|TRBD1
TGTGCCAGCAGGGGAACCGGGACAGGGTTTAACTATGGCTACACCTTC
CASRGTGTGFNYGYTF